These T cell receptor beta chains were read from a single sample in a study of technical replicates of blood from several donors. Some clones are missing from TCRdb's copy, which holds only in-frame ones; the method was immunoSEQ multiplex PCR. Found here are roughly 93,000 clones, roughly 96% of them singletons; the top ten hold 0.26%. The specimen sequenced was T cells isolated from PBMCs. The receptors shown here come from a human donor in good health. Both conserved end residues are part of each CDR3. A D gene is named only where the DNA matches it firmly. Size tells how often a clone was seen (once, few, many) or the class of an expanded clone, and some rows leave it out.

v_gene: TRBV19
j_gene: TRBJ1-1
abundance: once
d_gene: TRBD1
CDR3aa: CASSDRDREKAFF
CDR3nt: TGTGCCAGTAGTGACCGGGACAGGGAAAAAGCTTTCTTT

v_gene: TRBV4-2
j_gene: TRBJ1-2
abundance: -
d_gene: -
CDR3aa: CASSQGGVPNYGYTF
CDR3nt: TGTGCCAGCAGCCAAGGAGGAGTACCGAACTATGGCTACACCTTC

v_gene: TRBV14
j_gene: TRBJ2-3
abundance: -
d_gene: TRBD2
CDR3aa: CASSPGTSPDTQYF
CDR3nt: TGTGCCAGCAGCCCCGGGACTAGCCCAGATACGCAGTATTTT

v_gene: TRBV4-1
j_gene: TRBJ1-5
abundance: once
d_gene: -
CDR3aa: CASSQSGSNQPQHF
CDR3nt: TGCGCCAGCAGTCAGTCCGGGAGTAATCAGCCCCAGCATTTT

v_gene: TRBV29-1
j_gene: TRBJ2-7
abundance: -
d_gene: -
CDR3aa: CSVGLSNQDYEQYF
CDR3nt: TGCAGCGTCGGGTTGTCTAATCAAGACTACGAGCAGTACTTC

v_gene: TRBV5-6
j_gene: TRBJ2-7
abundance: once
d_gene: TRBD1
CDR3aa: CASRETGGPFWEQYF
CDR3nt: TGTGCCAGCAGGGAGACAGGGGGCCCTTTTTGGGAGCAGTACTTC

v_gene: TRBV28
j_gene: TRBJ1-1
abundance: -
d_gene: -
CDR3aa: CASRLKTGSAFF
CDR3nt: TGTGCCAGCAGGCTCAAAACAGGGTCAGCTTTCTTT

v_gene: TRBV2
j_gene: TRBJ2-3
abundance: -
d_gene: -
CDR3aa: CASSEWVAVSTDTQYF
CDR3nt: TGTGCCAGCAGTGAATGGGTAGCGGTTAGCACAGATACGCAGTATTTT

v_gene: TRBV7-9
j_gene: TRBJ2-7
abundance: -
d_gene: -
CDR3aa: CASSPKELLGYEQYF
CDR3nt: TGTGCCAGCAGCCCGAAGGAGCTGCTGGGCTACGAGCAGTACTTC

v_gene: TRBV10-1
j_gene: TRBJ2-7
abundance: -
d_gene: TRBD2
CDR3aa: CASSSRLLTSGKAYEQYF
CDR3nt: TGCGCCAGCAGTTCTCGGTTGTTGACTAGCGGGAAAGCCTACGAGCAGTACTTC

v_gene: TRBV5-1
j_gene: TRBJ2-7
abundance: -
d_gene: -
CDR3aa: CASSLAAGFSYEQYF
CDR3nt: TGCGCCAGCAGCTTGGCAGCGGGTTTCTCCTACGAGCAGTACTTC

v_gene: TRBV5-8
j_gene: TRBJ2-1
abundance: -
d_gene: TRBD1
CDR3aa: CASSLGQGGNEQFF
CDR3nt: TGTGCCAGCAGCTTGGGACAGGGTGGCAATGAGCAGTTCTTC

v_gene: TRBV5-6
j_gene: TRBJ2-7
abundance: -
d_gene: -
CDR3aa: CASSLALTAAEGEQYF
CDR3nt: TGTGCCAGCAGCTTGGCCCTGACCGCCGCTGAGGGCGAGCAGTACTTC

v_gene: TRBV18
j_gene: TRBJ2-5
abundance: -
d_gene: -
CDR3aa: CASSPERREETQYF
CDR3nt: TGTGCCAGCTCACCGGAGAGACGCGAAGAGACCCAGTACTTC

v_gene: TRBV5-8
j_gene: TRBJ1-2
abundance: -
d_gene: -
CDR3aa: CASSPGHDGYTF
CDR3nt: TGTGCCAGCAGCCCGGGACATGATGGCTACACCTTC

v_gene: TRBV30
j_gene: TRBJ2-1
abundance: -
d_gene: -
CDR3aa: CAWKRGPILNEQFF
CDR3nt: TGTGCCTGGAAGAGAGGCCCCATCCTCAATGAGCAGTTCTTC

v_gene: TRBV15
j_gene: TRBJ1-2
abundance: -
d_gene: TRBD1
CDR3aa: CATSRETAGRGDYGYTF
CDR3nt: TGTGCCACCAGCAGAGAGACCGCGGGCAGGGGGGACTATGGCTACACCTTC

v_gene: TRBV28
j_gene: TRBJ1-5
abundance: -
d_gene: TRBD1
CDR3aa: CASSSWDRGRGRQPQHF
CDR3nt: TGTGCCAGCAGTTCCTGGGACAGGGGGCGAGGGAGACAGCCCCAGCATTTT

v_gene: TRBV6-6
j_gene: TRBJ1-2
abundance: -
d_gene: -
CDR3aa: CASRGSRYTF
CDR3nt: TGTGCCAGCCGGGGGAGTCGCTACACCTTC

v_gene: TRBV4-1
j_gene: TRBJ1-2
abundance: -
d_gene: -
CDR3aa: CASSQVALLLGYTF
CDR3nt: TGCGCCAGCAGCCAAGTTGCACTTCTTCTGGGCTACACCTTC

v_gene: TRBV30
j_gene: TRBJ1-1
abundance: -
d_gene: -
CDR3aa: CAWSDGGARNTEAFF
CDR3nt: TGTGCCTGGAGTGACGGCGGGGCGCGGAACACTGAAGCTTTCTTT

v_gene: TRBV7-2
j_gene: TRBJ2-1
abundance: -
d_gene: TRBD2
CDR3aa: CASSLLAGGPGSEQFF
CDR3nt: TGTGCCAGCAGCCTTTTAGCGGGAGGGCCGGGGAGTGAGCAGTTCTTC

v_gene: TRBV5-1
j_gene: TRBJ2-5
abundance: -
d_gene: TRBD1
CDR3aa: CASSWTGDQTQYF
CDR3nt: TGCGCCAGCAGCTGGACAGGGGATCAGACCCAGTACTTC

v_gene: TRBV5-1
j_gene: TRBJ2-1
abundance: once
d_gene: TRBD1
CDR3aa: CASSLDLQGDEQFF
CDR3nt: TGCGCCAGCAGCTTGGATCTACAGGGGGATGAGCAGTTCTTC

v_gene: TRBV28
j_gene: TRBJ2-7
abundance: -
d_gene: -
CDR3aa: CASSPHRQDYEQYF
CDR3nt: TGTGCCAGCAGTCCCCACCGACAGGATTACGAGCAGTACTTC

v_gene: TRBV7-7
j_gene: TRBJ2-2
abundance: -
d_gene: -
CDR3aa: CASSPAYTLGAGELFF
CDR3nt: TGTGCCAGCAGCCCGGCCTATACTCTAGGGGCCGGGGAGCTGTTTTTT

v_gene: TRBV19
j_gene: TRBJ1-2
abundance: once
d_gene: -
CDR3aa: CASSAANSYGYTF
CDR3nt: TGTGCCAGTAGTGCTGCCAACAGCTATGGCTACACCTTC

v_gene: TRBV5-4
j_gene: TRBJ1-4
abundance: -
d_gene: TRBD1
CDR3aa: CASSWRQGPLVATNEKLFF
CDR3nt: TGTGCCAGCAGCTGGCGACAGGGGCCCCTAGTTGCAACTAATGAAAAACTGTTTTTT

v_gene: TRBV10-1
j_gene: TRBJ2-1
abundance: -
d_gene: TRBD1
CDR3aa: CASSEGQGYGNEQFF
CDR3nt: TGCGCCAGCAGTGAGGGACAGGGTTACGGAAATGAGCAGTTCTTC

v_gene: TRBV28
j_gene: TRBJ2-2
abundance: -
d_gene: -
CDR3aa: CASSLQGLVTGELFF
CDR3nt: TGTGCCAGCAGTTTGCAGGGGTTGGTCACCGGGGAGCTGTTTTTT

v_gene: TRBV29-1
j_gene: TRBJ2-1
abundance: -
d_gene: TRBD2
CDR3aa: CSVEPGGFAGAYNEQFF
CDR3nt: TGCAGCGTTGAACCGGGAGGCTTTGCGGGTGCCTACAATGAGCAGTTCTTC

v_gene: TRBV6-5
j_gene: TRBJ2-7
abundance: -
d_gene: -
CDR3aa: CASNIRDSYEQYF
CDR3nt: TGTGCCAGCAACATCAGGGACTCCTACGAGCAGTACTTC

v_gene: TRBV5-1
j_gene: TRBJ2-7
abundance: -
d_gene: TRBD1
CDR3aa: CASRMGTGFHEQYF
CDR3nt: TGCGCCAGTCGGATGGGGACAGGGTTCCACGAGCAGTACTTC

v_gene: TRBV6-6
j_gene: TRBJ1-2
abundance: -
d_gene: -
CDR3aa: CASSYRESNNYGYTF
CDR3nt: TGTGCCAGCAGTTACAGGGAGTCCAATAACTATGGCTACACCTTC

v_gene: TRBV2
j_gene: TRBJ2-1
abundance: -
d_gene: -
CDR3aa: CASSEAPTSGNEQFF
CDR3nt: TGTGCCAGCAGTGAAGCACCGACTTCTGGCAATGAGCAGTTCTTC

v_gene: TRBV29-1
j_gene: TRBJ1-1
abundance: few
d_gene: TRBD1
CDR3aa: CSVDREMNTEAFF
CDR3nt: TGCAGCGTCGACAGGGAGATGAACACTGAAGCTTTCTTT

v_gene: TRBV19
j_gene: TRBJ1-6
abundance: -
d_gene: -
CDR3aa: CASSWTPRGPLHF
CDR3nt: TGTGCCAGTAGCTGGACTCCCAGAGGACCCCTCCACTTT

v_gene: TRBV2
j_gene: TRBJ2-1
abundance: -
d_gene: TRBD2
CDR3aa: CATRPGTSGYNEQFF
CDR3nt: TGTGCCACTCGACCCGGGACTAGCGGCTACAATGAGCAGTTCTTC